The next 5 T cell receptor beta chains were all read from a single sample in a study of blood T cell repertoires in COVID-19. The repertoire was sequenced with immunoSEQ multiplex PCR; TCRdb's copy has only in-frame clones and lacks some. The sample includes under 250,000 clones, about 84% of them seen just once. Sequencing was carried out using peripheral blood. The receptor set was obtained from a man older than 75 with acute or convalescent COVID-19.

This rearrangement joins TRBV27 to TRBJ2-7; 13 positions agree with TRBD2. CDR3 size: 14 residues. Germline V lookup: CDR1 MNHEY, CDR2 SMNVEV (reference sequence). V shed 5 bases, J shed 5 bases, and the junction held 3 bases outside the gene matches. The CDR3, as DNA: TGTGCCAGCAGTCCCGGGACTAGCGGGAACGAGCAGTACTTC. Protein sequence: CASSPGTSGNEQYF.

This clone was observed a few times. The genes are TRBV7-2 and TRBJ1-5, with TRBD1 matching over 10 bases. CDR1 and CDR2 (germline): SGHTA, FQGNSA. The V and J ends lost 5 bases and 11 bases, in that order; junction bases with no gene match: 6. CDR3 length: 13 residues. CDR3 bases: TGTGCCAGCAGCCTGACAGGGGGCCGGTCCCAGCATTTT. As protein: CASSLTGGRSQHF.

The V gene is TRBV27, the J gene TRBJ2-7; 8 bases fit TRBD1. The CDR3 contains 14 residues. The germline V gene has CDR1 MNHEY and CDR2 SMNVEV (reference sequence). The ends lost 6 bases at V and 0 bases at J; junction bases unmatched: 4. The CDR3 DNA is TGTGCCAGCAGACCACAGGGGGACTCCTACGAGCAGTACTTC. Translation: CASRPQGDSYEQYF.

This clone came up once. The V gene is TRBV5-6, the J gene TRBJ1-5; D remains unclear. This CDR3 has 16 residues. Germline-derived CDR1 and CDR2 are SGHDT and YYEEEE. Trimming pared 1 base from V and 0 bases from J, leaving 11 bases between. The CDR3: CASSLQGSGSNQPQHF. As DNA, the CDR3 is TGTGCCAGCAGCTTGCAAGGTAGCGGTAGCAATCAGCCCCAGCATTTT.

The chain recombines TRBV15 with TRBJ1-2; D is unresolved. The CDR3 totals 12 residues. Germline CDR1 is LNHNV and CDR2 is YYDKDF (reference sequence). The ends were cut back, 0 bases at V and 4 bases at J, with 3 bases in the middle. The CDR3 DNA reads TGTGCCACCAGCAGAGACAGCTATGGCTACACCTTC. Protein sequence: CATSRDSYGYTF.